This entry features one TCR beta chain sequence. Original processing notes: Amplification from reference gene primers served as the basis for estimated nucleated cell counts. Method: immunoSEQ multiplex PCR; TCRdb's copy keeps in-frame clones and lacks some. The V and J calls and the clone size are those of that table, but D and trimming were determined from the DNA. The table lists hundreds of thousands of clones, around 86% of them singletons. The sample comes from a study of blood T cell repertoires in COVID-19. Study in general: Samples came from the United States, Italy and Spain, spanning acute and convalescent COVID-19. PBMCs, B-cell-depleted T cells, or T cells provided the cDNA or gDNA that made up the material.

The CDR3 sequence is 16 residues long. Losses at the gene ends were 3 bases for V and 0 bases for J; bases not matched to a gene: 5. Per germline, CDR1 SGHKS and CDR2 YYEKEE (reference sequence). The source of this sequence is a woman aged 55-69 years with active or convalescent COVID-19. The specimen sequenced was peripheral blood. This chain links TRBV5-5 with TRBJ2-2; 7 bases agree with TRBD1. In DNA form, the CDR3 reads TGTGCCAGCAGCTGGAAGAGGGGGCCGAACACCGGGGAGCTGTTTTTT. Its translation is CASSWKRGPNTGELFF.